This T cell receptor (beta chain) was sequenced during a study of T cells in Graves' hyperthyroidism and ophthalmopathy. What was amplified from RNA transcripts were TCR beta CDR3 regions. First-round RT-PCR targeting the TCR CDR3 was performed with the HTBI primer set. TCRdb called the multiplex PCR reads again in MiXCR, with one record for every CDR3 protein. The sample holds over 450,000 distinct CDR3 sequences, around an eighth seen once. CDR3 size: 13 residues. From germline, CDR1 is SSHAT and CDR2 FNYEAQ (reference sequence). Trimming pared 5 bases from V and 2 bases from J, leaving 7 bases between.

The sample was blood. The receptor's source is a woman aged 18-35 years with Graves' hyperthyroidism. J is TRBJ1-3 and V is TRBV7-7; D is ambiguous. The CDR3 DNA reads TGTGCCAGCAGCATCAGCCCTGGAAACACCATATATTTT. It encodes CASSISPGNTIYF.